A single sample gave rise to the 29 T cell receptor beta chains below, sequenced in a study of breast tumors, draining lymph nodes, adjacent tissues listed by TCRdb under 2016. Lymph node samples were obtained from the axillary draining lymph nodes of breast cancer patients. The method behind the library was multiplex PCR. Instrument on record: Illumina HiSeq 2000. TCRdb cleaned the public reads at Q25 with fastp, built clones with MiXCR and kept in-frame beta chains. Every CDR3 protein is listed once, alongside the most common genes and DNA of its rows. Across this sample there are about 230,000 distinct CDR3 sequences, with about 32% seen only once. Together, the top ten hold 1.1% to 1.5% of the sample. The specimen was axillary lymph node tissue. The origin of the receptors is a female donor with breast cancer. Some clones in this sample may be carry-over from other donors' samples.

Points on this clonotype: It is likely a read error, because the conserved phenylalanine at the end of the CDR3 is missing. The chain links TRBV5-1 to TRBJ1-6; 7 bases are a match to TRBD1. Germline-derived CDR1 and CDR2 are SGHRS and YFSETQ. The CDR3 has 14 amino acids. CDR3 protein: CASTDRVYNSPLHL. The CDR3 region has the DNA TGTGCCAGCACCGACAGGGTTTACAATTCCCCCCTCCACCTT.

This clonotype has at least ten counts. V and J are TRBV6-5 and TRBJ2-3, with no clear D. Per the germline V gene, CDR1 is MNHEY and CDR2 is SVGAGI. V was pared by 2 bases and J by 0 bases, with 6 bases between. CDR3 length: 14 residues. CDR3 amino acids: CASSYTESTDTQYF. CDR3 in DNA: TGTGCCAGCAGTTACACAGAGAGCACAGATACGCAGTATTTT.

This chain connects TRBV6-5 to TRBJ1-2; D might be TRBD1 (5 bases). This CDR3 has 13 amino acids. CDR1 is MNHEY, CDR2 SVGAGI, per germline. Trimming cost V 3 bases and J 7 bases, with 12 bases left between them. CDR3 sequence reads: CASSYKGYSGYTF. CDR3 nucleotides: TGTGCCAGCAGTTATAAGGGGTATAGTGGCTACACCTTC.

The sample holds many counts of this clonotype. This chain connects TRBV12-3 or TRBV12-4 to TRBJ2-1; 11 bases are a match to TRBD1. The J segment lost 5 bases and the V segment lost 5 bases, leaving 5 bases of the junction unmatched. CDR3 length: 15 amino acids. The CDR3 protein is CASSTRDRGDNEQFF. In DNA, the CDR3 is TGTGCCAGCAGTACCCGGGACAGGGGGGACAATGAGCAGTTCTTC.

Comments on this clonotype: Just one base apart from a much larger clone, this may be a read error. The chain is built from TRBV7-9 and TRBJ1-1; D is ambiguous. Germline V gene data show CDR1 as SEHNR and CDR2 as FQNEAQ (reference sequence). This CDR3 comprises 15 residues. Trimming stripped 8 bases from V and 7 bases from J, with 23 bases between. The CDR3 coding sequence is TGTGCCAGCTGGGGTCCCGAGGCGGCGGTCATTGAAGCTTTCTTT. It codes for CASWGPEAAVIEAFF.

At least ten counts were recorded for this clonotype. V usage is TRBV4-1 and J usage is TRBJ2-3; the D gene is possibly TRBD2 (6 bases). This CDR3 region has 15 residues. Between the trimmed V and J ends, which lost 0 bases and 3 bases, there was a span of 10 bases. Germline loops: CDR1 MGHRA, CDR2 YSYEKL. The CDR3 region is CASSQESRGTDTQYF. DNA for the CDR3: TGCGCCAGCAGCCAAGAGTCGCGGGGAACAGATACGCAGTATTTT.

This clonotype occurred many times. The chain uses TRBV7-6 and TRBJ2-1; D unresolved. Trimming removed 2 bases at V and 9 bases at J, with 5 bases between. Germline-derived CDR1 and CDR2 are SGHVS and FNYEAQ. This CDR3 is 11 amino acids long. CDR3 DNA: TGTGCCAGCAGCTTACGCGGTGAGCAGTTCTTC. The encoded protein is CASSLRGEQFF.

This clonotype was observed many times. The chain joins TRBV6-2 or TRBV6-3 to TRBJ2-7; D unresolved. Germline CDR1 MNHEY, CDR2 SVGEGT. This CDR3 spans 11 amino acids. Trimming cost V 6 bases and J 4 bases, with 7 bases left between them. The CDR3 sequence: CASRLSYEQYF. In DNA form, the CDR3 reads TGTGCCAGCAGACTAAGTTACGAGCAGTACTTC.

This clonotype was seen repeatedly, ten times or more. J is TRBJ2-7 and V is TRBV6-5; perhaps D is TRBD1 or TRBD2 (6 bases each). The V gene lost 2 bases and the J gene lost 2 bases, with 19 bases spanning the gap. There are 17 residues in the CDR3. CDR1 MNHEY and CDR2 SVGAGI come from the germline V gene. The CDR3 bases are TGTGCCAGCAGTTACGGGGAGGCGGGCAGGGGTCCCTACGAGCAGTACTTC. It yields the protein CASSYGEAGRGPYEQYF.

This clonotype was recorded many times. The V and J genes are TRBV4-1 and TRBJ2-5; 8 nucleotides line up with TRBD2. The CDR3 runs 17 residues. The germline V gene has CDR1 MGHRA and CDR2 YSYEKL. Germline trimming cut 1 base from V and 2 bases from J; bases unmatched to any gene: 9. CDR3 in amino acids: CASSQAGVTSAQETQYF. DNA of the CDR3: TGCGCCAGCAGCCAAGCGGGGGTGACTAGCGCACAAGAGACCCAGTACTTC.

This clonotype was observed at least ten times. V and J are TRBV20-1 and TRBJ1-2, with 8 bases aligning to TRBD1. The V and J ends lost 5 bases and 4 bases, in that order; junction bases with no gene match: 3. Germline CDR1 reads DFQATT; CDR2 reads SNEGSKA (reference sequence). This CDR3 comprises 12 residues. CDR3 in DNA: TGCAGTGCTCCACAGGGGGGCTATGGCTACACCTTC. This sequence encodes CSAPQGGYGYTF.

The CDR3 loop reads CASSEFRGGLAGVRQETQYF. The CDR3 DNA is TGTGCCAGCAGTGAATTTCGCGGGGGACTAGCGGGAGTCAGGCAAGAGACCCAGTACTTC. The V gene is TRBV25-1, the J gene TRBJ2-5; 14 bases are a match to TRBD2. CDR1 is MGHDK, CDR2 SYGVNS, per germline. The CDR3 is 20 residues long. V dropped 1 base and J dropped 2; count of bases not matched to a gene: 12.

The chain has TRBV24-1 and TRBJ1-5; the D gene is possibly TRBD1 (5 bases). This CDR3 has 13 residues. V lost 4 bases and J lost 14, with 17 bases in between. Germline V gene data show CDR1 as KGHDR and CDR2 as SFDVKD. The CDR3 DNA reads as TGTGCCACCAGTGACCGGGACTGGAACAATGAGCATTTT. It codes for CATSDRDWNNEHF.

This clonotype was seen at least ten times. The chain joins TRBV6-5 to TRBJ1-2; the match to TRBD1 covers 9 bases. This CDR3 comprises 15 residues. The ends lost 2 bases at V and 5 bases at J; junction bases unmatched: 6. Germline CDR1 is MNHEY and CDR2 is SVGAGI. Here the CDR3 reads CASSYRRDRAYGYTF. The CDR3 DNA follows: TGTGCCAGCAGTTACCGCCGGGACAGGGCTTATGGCTACACCTTC.

CDR3: CASSSVARRRLGQETQYF. In DNA, the CDR3 is TGTGCCAGCAGCTCCGTGGCCCGGCGGAGGTTAGGCCAAGAGACCCAGTACTTC. The chain carries TRBV7-6 and TRBJ2-5, with a possible D match to TRBD2 (5 bases). CDR3 length: 18 amino acids. Germline values: CDR1 SGHVS, CDR2 FNYEAQ. V was trimmed by 4 bases and J by 1 base, leaving 22 bases between them.

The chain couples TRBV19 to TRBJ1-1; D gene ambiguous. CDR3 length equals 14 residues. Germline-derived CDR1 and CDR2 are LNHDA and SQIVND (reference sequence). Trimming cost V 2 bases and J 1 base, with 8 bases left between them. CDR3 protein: CASSITFWNTEAFF. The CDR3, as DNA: TGTGCCAGTAGTATAACTTTCTGGAACACTGAAGCTTTCTTT. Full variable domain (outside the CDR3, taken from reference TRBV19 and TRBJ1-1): DGGITQSPKYLFRKEGQNVTLSCEQNLNHDAMYWYRQDPGQGLRLIYYSQIVNDFQKGDIAEGYSVSREKKESFPLTVTSAQKNPTAFYLCASSITFWNTEAFFGQGTRLTVV.

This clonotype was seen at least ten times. The CDR3 DNA reads TGTGCCAGCAGCTTATCAGGGGAAAAACTGTTTTTT. The encoded protein is CASSLSGEKLFF. This chain uses TRBV7-9 with TRBJ1-4; D is possibly TRBD1 (5 bases). The CDR3 runs 12 residues. The V and J ends lost 2 bases and 8 bases respectively, with 6 bases between them. The germline CDR1 and CDR2 sequences are SEHNR and FQNEAQ (reference sequence).

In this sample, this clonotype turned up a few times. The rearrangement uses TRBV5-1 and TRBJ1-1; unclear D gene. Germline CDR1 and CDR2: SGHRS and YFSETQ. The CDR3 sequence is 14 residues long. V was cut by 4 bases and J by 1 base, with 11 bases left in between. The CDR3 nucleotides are TGCGCCAGCAGCACCAGCCCCGGGAACACTGAAGCTTTCTTT. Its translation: CASSTSPGNTEAFF.

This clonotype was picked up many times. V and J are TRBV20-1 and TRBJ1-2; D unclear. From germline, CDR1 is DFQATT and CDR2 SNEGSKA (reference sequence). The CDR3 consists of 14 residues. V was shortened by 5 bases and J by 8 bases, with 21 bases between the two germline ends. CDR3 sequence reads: CSAPNGPGRGGYTF. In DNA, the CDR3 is TGCAGTGCTCCTAATGGTCCCGGGCGGGGAGGCTACACCTTC.

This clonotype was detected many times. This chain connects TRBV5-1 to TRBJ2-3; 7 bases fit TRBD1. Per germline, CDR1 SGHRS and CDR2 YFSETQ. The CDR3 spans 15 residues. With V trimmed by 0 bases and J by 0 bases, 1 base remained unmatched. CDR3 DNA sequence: TGCGCCAGCAGCTTGGTGGACAGGAGCACAGATACGCAGTATTTT. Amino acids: CASSLVDRSTDTQYF.

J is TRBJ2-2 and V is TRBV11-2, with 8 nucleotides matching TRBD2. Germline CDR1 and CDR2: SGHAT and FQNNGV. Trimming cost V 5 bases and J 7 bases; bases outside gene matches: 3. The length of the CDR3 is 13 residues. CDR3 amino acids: CASSPGTSGELFF. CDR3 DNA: TGTGCCAGCAGCCCCGGGACTAGCGGGGAGCTGTTTTTT.

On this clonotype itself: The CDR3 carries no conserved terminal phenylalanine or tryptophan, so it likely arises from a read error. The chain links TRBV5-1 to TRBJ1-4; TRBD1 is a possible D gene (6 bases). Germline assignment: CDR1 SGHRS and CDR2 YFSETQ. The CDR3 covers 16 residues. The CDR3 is CASSYSGATTNEKLFL. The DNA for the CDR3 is TGCGCCAGCAGTTATTCAGGGGCGACAACCAATGAAAAACTGTTTCTT.

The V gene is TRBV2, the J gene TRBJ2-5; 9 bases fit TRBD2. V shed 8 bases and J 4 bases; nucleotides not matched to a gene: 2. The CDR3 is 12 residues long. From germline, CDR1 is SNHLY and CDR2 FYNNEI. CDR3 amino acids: CASELAGETQYF. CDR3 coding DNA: TGTGCCAGCGAACTAGCGGGAGAGACCCAGTACTTC.

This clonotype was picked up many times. CDR3 coding DNA: TGCAGCCAATCTACCGGGCAAAATACGCAGTATTTT. This sequence encodes CSQSTGQNTQYF. The chain couples TRBV20-1 to TRBJ2-3; unclear D gene. CDR3 length: 12 residues. Germline V gives CDR1 DFQATT, CDR2 SNEGSKA (reference sequence).

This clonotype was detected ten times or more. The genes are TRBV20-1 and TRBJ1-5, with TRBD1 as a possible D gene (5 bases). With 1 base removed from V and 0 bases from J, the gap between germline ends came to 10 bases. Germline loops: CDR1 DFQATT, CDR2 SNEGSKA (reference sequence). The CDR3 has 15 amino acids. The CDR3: CSARVPGRSNQPQHF. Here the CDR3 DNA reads TGCAGTGCTAGAGTTCCAGGGCGTAGCAATCAGCCCCAGCATTTT.

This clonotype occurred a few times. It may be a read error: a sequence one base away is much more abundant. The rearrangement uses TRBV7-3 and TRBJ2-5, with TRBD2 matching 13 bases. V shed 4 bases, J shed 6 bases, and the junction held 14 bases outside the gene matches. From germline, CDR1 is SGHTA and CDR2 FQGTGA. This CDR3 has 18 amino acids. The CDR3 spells CASSSGLAGERDKQTQYF. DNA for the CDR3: TGTGCCAGCAGCTCAGGACTAGCGGGAGAAAGAGACAAACAGACCCAGTACTTC.

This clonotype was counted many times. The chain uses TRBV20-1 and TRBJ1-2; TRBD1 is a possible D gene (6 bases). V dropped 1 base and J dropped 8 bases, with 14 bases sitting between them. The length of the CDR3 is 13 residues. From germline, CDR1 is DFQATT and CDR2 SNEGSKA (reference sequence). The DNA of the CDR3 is TGCAGTGCTAGAGCCGTGGACAGATTAGGCTACACCTTC. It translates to CSARAVDRLGYTF.

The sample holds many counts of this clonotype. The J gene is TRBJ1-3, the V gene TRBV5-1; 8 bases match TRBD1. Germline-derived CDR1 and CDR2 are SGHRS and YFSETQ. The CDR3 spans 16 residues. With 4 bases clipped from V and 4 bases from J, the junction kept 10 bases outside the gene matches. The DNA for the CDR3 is TGCGCCAGCAGCCTGGGGGACAGGCTGTCCGGAAACACCATATATTTT. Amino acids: CASSLGDRLSGNTIYF. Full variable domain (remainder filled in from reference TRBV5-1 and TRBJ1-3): KAGVTQTPRYLIKTRGQQVTLSCSPISGHRSVSWYQQTPGQGLQFLFEYFSETQRNKGNFPGRFSGRQFSNSRSEMNVSTLELGDSALYLCASSLGDRLSGNTIYFGEGSWLTVV.

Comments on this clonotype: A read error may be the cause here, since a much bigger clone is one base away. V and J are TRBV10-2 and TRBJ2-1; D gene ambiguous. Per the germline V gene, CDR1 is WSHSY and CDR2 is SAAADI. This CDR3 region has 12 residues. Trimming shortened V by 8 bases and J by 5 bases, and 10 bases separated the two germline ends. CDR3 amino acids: CASGIGNNEQFF. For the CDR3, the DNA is TGCGCCAGCGGCATCGGAAACAATGAGCAGTTCTTC.